The TCR beta chain under discussion was sequenced for a study of T cells in Graves' hyperthyroidism and ophthalmopathy. This clonotype occurred a few times. The CDR3 spans 16 residues. Germline V lookup: CDR1 MGHRA, CDR2 YSYEKL. Trimming stripped 1 base from V and 0 bases from J, with 10 bases between. TCR beta CDR3 regions were amplified from RNA transcripts. TCR CDR3 underwent first-round RT-PCR with the HTBI primer set. In TCRdb, the multiplex PCR reads were re-called with MiXCR into one record per CDR3 protein. Here the sample spans hundreds of thousands of distinct CDR3 sequences, approximately 15% being singletons.

The sequence was collected from a woman under 30 with Graves' hyperthyroidism. This chain connects TRBV4-1 to TRBJ2-1, with D possibly TRBD1 on 5 matching bases. Sequenced material: blood. In DNA form, the CDR3 reads TGCGCCAGCAGCCAAGGGGGCGGTTTCTCCTACAATGAGCAGTTCTTC. Its translation: CASSQGGGFSYNEQFF.